Shown below are 13 T cell receptor beta chains from a single sample sequenced in a study of blood T cell repertoires in COVID-19. Assay: immunoSEQ multiplex PCR; the TCRdb copy retains only in-frame clones and omits some. The sample records 130,000 to 150,000 clones, more than 70% being singletons. The sequenced sample was peripheral blood. The receptors stem from a human donor in a cohort sampled during active COVID-19.

The genes are TRBV3-1 (or the pseudogene TRBV3-2) and TRBJ2-3; a possible D gene is TRBD2 (5 bases). The CDR3 runs to 14 residues. Trimming pared 7 bases from V and 1 base from J, leaving 12 bases between. Germline V gene data show CDR1 as LGHDT and CDR2 as YNNKEL (reference sequence). The CDR3 coding sequence is TGTGCCAGCAACGGGATAAGGGGCACAGATACGCAGTATTTT. Protein: CASNGIRGTDTQYF.

This chain links TRBV2 with TRBJ2-5; TRBD1 might be the D (5 bases). Trimming took off 0 bases at V and 5 bases at J, with 13 bases between the two ends. This CDR3 region has 15 residues. Germline values: CDR1 SNHLY, CDR2 FYNNEI. For the CDR3, the DNA is TGTGCCAGCAGTGAAGCATCGGCAGGGCTGGAGACCCAGTACTTC. It is translated as CASSEASAGLETQYF.

The CDR3 is CAISVDGTSGGRHEQFF. Written as DNA, the CDR3 is TGTGCCATCAGTGTCGACGGGACTAGCGGGGGCAGACATGAGCAGTTCTTC. The chain combines TRBV10-3 with TRBJ2-1; TRBD2 matches 14 bases. Looked up from germline, CDR1 is ENHRY and CDR2 is SYGVKD. This CDR3 is 17 amino acids long. J was trimmed by 8 bases and V by 4 bases; bases with no gene match: 10.

This clone was seen once. This chain uses TRBV7-3 with TRBJ1-1, with unresolved D. CDR3 length: 17 amino acids. The V end lost 5 bases, the J end lost 6 bases, and 25 bases lay between the germline ends. Germline V gene sequence: CDR1 SGHTA, CDR2 FQGTGA. CDR3 sequence (DNA): TGTGCCAGCAGCCTCTCCCTAATAAAGCCGGTGGTTGCTGAAGCTTTCTTT. This encodes CASSLSLIKPVVAEAFF.

The rearrangement joins TRBV7-9 to TRBJ1-2, with 9 nucleotides matching TRBD1. The CDR3 totals 14 residues. Germline CDR1 is SEHNR and CDR2 is FQNEAQ (reference sequence). V lost 1 base and J lost 6; bases outside the gene matches: 3. This chain's CDR3 is CASSLVRTGDGYTF. The DNA of the CDR3 is TGTGCCAGCAGCTTAGTCCGGACAGGGGATGGCTACACCTTC.

The J gene is TRBJ2-3, the V gene TRBV29-1; D gene ambiguous. Deletions cut 6 bases from V and 2 bases from J, with 3 bases between. Germline CDR1 SQVTM, CDR2 ANQGSEA. The CDR3 is 10 amino acids. CDR3 amino acids: CSVHTDTQYF. CDR3 sequence (DNA): TGCAGCGTACACACAGATACGCAGTATTTT.

The rearrangement links TRBV5-5 to TRBJ1-5, with TRBD1 matching over 7 bases. The CDR3 extends over 16 amino acids. The trim removed 3 bases at V and 0 bases at J, leaving 6 bases unmatched. Germline CDR1 and CDR2: SGHKS and YYEKEE (reference sequence). The CDR3 here is CASSSGTVLSNQPQHF. For the CDR3, the DNA is TGTGCCAGCAGCTCGGGGACAGTACTTAGCAATCAGCCCCAGCATTTT.

This chain links TRBV4-3 with TRBJ1-5; TRBD1 matches 7 bases. The germline gives CDR1 LGHNA, CDR2 YSLEER. V lost 3 bases and J lost 0; bases outside the gene matches: 2. This CDR3 contains 15 residues. The CDR3 reads CASSQGTDSNQPQHF. The CDR3 nucleotides are TGCGCCAGCAGCCAGGGGACAGATAGCAATCAGCCCCAGCATTTT.

The rearrangement uses TRBV7-3 and TRBJ2-1; 7 nucleotides agree with TRBD1. Germline V CDR1 and CDR2: SGHTA, FQGTGA. Trimming cost V 5 bases and J 8 bases; bases outside gene matches: 6. The CDR3 runs to 13 residues. CDR3 sequence: CASSVPGGDEQFF. Here the CDR3 DNA reads TGTGCCAGCAGCGTTCCAGGGGGAGATGAGCAGTTCTTC.

This clone was seen only once. The V call is TRBV14, the J call TRBJ2-2; 9 bases match TRBD2. The CDR3 contains 18 residues. CDR1 and CDR2 (germline): SGHDN, FVKESK. The V segment lost 1 base and the J segment 4 bases; nucleotides outside the gene matches: 10. The CDR3 loop is CASSQARWKRGATGELFF. The CDR3 bases are TGTGCCAGCAGCCAAGCCAGGTGGAAGCGGGGGGCCACCGGGGAGCTGTTTTTT.

The chain recombines TRBV10-3 with TRBJ2-3, with D possibly TRBD1 on 5 matching bases. CDR1 ENHRY and CDR2 SYGVKD come from the germline V gene. V was pared by 8 bases and J by 3 bases, with 15 bases between. The CDR3 extends over 14 amino acids. The CDR3 reads CAILLYRSTDTQYF. CDR3 bases: TGTGCCATCCTCCTCTACAGGTCAACAGATACGCAGTATTTT.

The genes are TRBV2 and TRBJ2-2; TRBD1 is a possible D gene (6 bases). The CDR3 sequence is 13 residues long. The germline V and J ends were trimmed by 9 bases and 5 bases, with 13 bases remaining between them. The germline V gene encodes CDR1 SNHLY and CDR2 FYNNEI. The chain's CDR3 is CARSQGGTGELFF. CDR3 bases: TGTGCCAGGTCTCAAGGGGGAACCGGGGAGCTGTTTTTT.

The rearrangement joins TRBV4-2 to TRBJ1-1; D is unclear. The CDR3 is 16 amino acids. Germline lookup yields CDR1 LGHNA and CDR2 YNFKEQ. Trimming pared 2 bases from V and 6 bases from J, leaving 19 bases between. The CDR3 bases are TGTGCCAGCAGCCAAAAACACACGGGAGGTAGCGCTGAAGCTTTCTTT. Translated, it gives CASSQKHTGGSAEAFF.